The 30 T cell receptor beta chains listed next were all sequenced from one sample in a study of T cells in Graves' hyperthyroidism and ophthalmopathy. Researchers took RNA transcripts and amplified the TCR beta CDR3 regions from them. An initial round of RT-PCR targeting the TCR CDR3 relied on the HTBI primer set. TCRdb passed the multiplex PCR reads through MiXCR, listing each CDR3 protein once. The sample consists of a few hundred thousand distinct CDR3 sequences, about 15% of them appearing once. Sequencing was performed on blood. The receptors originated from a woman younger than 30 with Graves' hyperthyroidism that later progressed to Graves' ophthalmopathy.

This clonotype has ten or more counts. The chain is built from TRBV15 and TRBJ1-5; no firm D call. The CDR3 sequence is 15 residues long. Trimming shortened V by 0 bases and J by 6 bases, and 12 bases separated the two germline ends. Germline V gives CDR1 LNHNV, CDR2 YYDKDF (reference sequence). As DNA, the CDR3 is TGTGCCACCAGCAGAGATCGCCGGGGAGGTCAGCCCCAGCATTTT. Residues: CATSRDRRGGQPQHF.

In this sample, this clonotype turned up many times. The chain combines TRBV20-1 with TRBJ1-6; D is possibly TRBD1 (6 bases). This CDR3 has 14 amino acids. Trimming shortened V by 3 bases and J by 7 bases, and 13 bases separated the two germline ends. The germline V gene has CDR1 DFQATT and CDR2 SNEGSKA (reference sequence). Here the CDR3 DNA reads TGCAGTGCTAGGACAGGAGGGGGAAATTCACCCCTCCACTTT. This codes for CSARTGGGNSPLHF.

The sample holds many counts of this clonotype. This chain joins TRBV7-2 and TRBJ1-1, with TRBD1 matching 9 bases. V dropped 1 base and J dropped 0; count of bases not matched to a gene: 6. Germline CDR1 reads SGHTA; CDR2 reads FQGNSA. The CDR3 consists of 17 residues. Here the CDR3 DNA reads TGTGCCAGCAGCTTAGACAGGGGGCGCCTGATGAACACTGAAGCTTTCTTT. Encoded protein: CASSLDRGRLMNTEAFF.

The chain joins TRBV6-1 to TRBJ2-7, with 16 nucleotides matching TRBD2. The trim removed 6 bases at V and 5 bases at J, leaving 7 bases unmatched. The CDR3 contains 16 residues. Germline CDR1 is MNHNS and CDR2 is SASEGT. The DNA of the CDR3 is TGTGCCAGCAGGGGACTAGCGGGAGGGCCTCGAAACGAGCAGTACTTC. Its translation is CASRGLAGGPRNEQYF.

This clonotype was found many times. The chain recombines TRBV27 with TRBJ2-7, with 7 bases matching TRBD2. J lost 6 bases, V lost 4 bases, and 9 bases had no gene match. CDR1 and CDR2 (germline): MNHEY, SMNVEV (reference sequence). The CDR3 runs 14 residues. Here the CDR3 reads CASSSRLALGEQYF. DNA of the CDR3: TGTGCCAGCAGTTCGCGACTAGCATTAGGCGAGCAGTACTTC.

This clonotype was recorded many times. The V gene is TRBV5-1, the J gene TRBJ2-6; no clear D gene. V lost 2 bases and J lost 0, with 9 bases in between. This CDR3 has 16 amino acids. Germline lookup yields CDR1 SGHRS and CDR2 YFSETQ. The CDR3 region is CASSFDASSGANVLTF. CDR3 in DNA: TGCGCCAGCAGCTTTGACGCCAGCTCTGGGGCCAACGTCCTGACTTTC.

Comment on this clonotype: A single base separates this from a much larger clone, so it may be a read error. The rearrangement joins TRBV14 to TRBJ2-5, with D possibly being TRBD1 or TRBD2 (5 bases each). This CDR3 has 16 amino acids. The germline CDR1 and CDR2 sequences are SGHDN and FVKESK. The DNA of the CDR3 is TGTGCCAGCAGTGGCCTCGGGACCCACCTCGGAGAGACCCGGTACTTC. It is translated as CASSGLGTHLGETRYF.

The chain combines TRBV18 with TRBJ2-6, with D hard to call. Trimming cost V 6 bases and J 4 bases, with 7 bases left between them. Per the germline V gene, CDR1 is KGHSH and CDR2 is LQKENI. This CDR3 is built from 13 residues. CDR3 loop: CASSQQGANVLTF. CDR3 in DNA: TGTGCCAGCTCCCAACAGGGGGCCAACGTCCTGACTTTC.

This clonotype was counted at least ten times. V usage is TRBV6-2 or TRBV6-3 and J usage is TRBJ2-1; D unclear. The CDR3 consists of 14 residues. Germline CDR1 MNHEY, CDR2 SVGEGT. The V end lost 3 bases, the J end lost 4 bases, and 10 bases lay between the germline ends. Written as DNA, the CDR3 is TGTGCCAGCAGTTATTTGACTTTTTACAATGAGCAGTTCTTC. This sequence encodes CASSYLTFYNEQFF.

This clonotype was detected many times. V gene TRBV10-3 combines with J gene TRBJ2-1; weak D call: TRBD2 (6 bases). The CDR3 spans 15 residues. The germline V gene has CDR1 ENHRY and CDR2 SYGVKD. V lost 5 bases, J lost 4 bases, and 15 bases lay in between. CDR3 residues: CAISKRIGGYNEQFF. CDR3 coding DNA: TGTGCCATCAGTAAGCGGATTGGGGGGTACAATGAGCAGTTCTTC.

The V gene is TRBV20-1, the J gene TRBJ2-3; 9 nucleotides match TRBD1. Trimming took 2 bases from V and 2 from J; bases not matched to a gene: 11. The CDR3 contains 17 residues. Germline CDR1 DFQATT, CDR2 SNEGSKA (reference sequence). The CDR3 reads CSARRTGVGVHTDTQYF. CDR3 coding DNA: TGCAGTGCTAGACGGACAGGGGTTGGGGTTCACACAGATACGCAGTATTTT.

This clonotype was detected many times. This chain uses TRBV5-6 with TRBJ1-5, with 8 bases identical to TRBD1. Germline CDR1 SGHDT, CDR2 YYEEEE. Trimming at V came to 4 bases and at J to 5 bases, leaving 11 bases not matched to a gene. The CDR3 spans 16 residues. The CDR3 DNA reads TGTGCCAGCAGCGGGCTAAAGGACAGGGCCGATCAGCCCCAGCATTTT. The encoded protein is CASSGLKDRADQPQHF.

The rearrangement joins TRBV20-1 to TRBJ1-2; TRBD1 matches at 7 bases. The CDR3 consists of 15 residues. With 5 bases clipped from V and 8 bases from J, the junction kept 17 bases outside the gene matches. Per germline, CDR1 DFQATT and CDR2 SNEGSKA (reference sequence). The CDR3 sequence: CSALHQTGQAEGYTF. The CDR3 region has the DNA TGCAGTGCTCTTCATCAAACCGGACAGGCGGAGGGCTACACCTTC.

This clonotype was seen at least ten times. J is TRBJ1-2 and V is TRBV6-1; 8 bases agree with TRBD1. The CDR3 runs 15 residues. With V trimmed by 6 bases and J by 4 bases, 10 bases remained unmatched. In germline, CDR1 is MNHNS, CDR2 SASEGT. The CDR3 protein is CASSLGTGTVYGYTF. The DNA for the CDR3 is TGTGCCAGCAGCCTCGGGACAGGTACCGTCTATGGCTACACCTTC.

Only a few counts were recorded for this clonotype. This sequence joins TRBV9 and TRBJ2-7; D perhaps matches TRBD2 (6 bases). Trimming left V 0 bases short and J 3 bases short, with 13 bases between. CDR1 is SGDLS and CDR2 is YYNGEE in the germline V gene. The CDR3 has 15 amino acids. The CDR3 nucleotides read TGTGCCAGCAGCGTAGACCCTAGCGCCAGCTACGAGCAGTACTTC. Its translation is CASSVDPSASYEQYF.

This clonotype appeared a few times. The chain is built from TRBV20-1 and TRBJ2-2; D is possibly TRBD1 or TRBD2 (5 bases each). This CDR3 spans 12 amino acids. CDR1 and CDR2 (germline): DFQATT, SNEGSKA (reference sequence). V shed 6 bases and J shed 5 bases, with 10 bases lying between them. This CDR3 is CSATGGTGELFF. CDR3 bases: TGCAGTGCCACTGGGGGAACCGGGGAGCTGTTTTTT.

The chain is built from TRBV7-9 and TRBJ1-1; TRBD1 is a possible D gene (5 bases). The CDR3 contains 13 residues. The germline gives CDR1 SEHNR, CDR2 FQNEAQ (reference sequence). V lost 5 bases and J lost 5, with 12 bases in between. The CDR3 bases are TGTGCCAGCAGCCCCGGGGGGATTACTGAAGCTTTCTTT. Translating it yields CASSPGGITEAFF.

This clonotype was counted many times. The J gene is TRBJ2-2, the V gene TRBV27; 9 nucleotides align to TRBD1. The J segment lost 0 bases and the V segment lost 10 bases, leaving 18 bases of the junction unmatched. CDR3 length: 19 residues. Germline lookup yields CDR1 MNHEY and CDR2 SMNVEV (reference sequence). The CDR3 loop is CATRKRSTGQGSNTGELFF. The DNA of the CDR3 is TGTGCCACCCGGAAGAGGTCCACCGGACAGGGGTCGAACACCGGGGAGCTGTTTTTT.

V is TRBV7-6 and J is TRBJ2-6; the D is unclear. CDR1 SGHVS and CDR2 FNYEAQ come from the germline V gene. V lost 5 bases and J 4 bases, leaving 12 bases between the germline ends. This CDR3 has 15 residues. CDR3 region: CASSPYENGANVLTF. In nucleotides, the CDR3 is TGTGCCAGCAGCCCTTATGAAAACGGGGCCAACGTCCTGACTTTC.

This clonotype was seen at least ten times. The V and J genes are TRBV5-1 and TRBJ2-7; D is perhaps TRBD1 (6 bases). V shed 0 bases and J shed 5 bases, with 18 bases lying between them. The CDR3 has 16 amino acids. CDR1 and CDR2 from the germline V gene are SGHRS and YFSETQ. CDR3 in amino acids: CASSLEFSRGVDEQYF. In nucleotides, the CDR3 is TGCGCCAGCAGCTTGGAATTTTCCAGGGGAGTCGACGAGCAGTACTTC.

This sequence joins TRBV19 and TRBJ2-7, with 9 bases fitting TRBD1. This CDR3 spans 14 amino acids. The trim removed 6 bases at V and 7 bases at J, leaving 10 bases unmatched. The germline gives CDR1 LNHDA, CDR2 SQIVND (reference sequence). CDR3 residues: CASSTGTGIGEQYF. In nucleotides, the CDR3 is TGTGCCAGTAGCACCGGGACAGGGATAGGAGAGCAGTACTTC.

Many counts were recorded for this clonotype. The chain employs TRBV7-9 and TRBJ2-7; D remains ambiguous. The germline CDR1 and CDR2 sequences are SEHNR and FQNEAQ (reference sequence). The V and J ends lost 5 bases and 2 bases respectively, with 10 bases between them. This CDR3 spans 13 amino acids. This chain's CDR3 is CASSPRLAYEQYF. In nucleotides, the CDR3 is TGTGCCAGCAGCCCCCGACTGGCCTACGAGCAGTACTTC.

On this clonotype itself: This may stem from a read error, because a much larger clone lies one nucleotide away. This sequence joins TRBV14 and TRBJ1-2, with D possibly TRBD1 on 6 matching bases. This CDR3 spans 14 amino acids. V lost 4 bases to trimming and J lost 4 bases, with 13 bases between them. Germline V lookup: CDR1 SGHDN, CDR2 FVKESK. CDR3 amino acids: CASSLGGGVYGYTF. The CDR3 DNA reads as TGTGCCAGCAGCCTAGGAGGGGGAGTCTATGGCTACACCTTC. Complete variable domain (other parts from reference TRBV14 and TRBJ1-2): EAGVTQFPSHSVIEKGQTVTLRCDPISGHDNLYWYRRVMGKEIKFLLHFVKESKQDESGMPNNRFLAERTGGTYSTLKVQPAELEDSGVYFCASSLGGGVYGYTFGSGTRLTVV.

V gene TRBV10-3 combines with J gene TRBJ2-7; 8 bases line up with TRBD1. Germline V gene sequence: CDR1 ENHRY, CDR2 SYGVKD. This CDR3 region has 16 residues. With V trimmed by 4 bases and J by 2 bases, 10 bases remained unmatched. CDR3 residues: CAISAGQGVGAYEQYF. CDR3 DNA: TGTGCCATCAGTGCTGGACAGGGCGTGGGAGCCTACGAGCAGTACTTC.

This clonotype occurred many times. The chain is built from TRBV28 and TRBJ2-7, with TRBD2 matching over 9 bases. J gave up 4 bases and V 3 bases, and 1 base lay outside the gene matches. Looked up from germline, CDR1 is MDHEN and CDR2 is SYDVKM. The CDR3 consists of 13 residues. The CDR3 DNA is TGTGCCAGCAGTTTTCTAGCGGGGTACGAGCAGTACTTC. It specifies CASSFLAGYEQYF.

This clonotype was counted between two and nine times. Written as DNA, the CDR3 is TGCGCCAGCCATCGGGGAAGCACAGATACGCAGTATTTT. Amino acid sequence: CASHRGSTDTQYF. The chain joins TRBV10-2 to TRBJ2-3; weak D call: TRBD2 (5 bases). Trimming took 8 bases from V and 0 from J, leaving 9 bases between them. This CDR3 spans 13 amino acids. The germline V gene has CDR1 WSHSY and CDR2 SAAADI.

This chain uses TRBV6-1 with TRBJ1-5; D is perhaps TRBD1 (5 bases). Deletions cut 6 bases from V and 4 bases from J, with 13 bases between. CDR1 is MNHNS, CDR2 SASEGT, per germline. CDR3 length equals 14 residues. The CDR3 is CASRNRGENQPQHF. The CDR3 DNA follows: TGTGCCAGCAGAAATAGGGGAGAGAATCAGCCCCAGCATTTT.

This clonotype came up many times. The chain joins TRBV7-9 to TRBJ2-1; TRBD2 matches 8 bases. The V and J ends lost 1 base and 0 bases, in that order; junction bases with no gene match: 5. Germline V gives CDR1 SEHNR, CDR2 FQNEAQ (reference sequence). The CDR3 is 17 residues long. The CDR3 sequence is CASSLVASGLSYNEQFF. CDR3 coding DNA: TGTGCCAGCAGCTTAGTGGCTAGCGGGCTCTCCTACAATGAGCAGTTCTTC. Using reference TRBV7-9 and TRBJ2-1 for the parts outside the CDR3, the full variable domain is DTGVSQNPRHKITKRGQNVTFRCDPISEHNRLYWYRQTLGQGPEFLTYFQNEAQLEKSRLLSDRFSAERPKGSFSTLEIQRTEQGDSAMYLCASSLVASGLSYNEQFFGPGTRLTVL.

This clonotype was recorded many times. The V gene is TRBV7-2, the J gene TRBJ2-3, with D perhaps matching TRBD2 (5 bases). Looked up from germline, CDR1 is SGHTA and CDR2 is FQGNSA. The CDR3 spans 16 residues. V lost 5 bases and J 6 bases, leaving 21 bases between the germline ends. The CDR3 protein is CASSLRGSLGSDTQYF. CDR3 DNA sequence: TGTGCCAGCAGCCTTCGAGGGAGCCTAGGATCCGATACGCAGTATTTT. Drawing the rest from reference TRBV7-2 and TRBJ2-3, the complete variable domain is GAGVSQSPSNKVTEKGKDVELRCDPISGHTALYWYRQSLGQGLEFLIYFQGNSAPDKSGLPSDRFSAERTGGSVSTLTIQRTQQEDSAVYLCASSLRGSLGSDTQYFGPGTRLTVL.

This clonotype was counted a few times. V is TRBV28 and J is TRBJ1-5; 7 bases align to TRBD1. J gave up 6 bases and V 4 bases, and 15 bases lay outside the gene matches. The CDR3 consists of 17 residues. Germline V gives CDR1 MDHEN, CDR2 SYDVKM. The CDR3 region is CASSSTAGRGRVQPQHF. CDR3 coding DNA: TGTGCCAGCAGTTCTACGGCCGGGAGGGGGCGGGTTCAGCCCCAGCATTTT.